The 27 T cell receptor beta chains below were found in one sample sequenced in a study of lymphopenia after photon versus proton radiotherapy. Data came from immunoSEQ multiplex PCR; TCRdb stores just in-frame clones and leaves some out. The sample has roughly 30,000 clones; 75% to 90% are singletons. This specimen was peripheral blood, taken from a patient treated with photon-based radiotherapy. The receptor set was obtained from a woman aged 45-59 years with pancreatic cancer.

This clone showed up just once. CDR3 sequence reads: CASSPASGSGNEQFF. The CDR3 DNA reads as TGTGCCAGCAGCCCGGCTAGCGGGAGTGGCAATGAGCAGTTCTTC. The gene calls are TRBV7-2 and TRBJ2-1, with 10 bases lining up with TRBD2. The V and J ends lost 5 bases and 6 bases, in that order; junction bases with no gene match: 7. Per the germline V gene, CDR1 is SGHTA and CDR2 is FQGNSA. The length of the CDR3 is 15 residues.

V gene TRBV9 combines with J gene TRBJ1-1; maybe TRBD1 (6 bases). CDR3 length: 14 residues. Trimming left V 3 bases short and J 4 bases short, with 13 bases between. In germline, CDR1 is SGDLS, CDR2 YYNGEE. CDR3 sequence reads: CASSATGGPTEAFF. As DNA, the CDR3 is TGTGCCAGCAGCGCCACGGGGGGGCCCACTGAAGCTTTCTTT.

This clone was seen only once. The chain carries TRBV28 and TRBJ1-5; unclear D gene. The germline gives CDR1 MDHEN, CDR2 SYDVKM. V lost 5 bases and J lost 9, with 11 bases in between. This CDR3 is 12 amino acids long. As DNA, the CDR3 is TGTGCCAGCAGTCCAGATTTGGTGCCCCAGCATTTT. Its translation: CASSPDLVPQHF.

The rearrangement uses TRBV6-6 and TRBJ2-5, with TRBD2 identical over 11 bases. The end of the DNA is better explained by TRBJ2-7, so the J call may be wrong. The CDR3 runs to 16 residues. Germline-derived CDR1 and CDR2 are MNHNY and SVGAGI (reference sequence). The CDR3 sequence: CASSSGTSGASYEQYF. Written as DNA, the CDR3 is TGTGCCAGCAGTTCCGGGACTAGCGGTGCCTCCTACGAGCAGTACTTC.

The CDR3 nucleotides are TGTGCCAGCAGCCCTTCGTTTAACAGGGGCCGGGGGAATGAGCAGTTCTTC. Protein: CASSPSFNRGRGNEQFF. This chain connects TRBV16 to TRBJ2-1; a possible D gene is TRBD1 (7 bases). The CDR3 extends over 17 amino acids. Germline V gene sequence: CDR1 KGHSY, CDR2 FQNENV. V was cut by 4 bases and J by 7 bases, with 23 bases left in between.

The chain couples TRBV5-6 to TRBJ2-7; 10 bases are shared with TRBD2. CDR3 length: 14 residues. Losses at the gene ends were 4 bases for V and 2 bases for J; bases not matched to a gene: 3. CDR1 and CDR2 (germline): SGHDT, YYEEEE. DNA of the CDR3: TGTGCCAGCAGCGTCGGACTAGCGGCCTACGAGCAGTACTTC. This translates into CASSVGLAAYEQYF.

CDR3 sequence: CASSPGPSGANVLTF. The DNA for the CDR3 is TGTGCCAGCAGTCCCGGACCCTCTGGGGCCAACGTCCTGACTTTC. V gene TRBV28 combines with J gene TRBJ2-6; D not resolved. This CDR3 has 15 residues. V lost 5 bases to trimming and J lost 0 bases, with 8 bases between them. CDR1 is MDHEN and CDR2 is SYDVKM in the germline V gene.

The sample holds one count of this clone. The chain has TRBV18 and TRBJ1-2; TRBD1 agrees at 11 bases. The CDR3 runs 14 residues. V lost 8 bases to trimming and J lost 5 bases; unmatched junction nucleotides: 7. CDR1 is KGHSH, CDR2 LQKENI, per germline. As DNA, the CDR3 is TGTGCCAGCCAACCGGGACAGGGGGGATATGGCTACACCTTC. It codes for CASQPGQGGYGYTF.

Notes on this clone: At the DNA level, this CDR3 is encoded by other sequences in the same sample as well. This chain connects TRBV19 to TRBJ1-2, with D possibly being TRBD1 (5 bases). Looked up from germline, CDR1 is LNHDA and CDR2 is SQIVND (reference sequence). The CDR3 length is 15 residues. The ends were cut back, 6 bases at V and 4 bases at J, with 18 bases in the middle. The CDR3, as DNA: TGTGCCAGTAGCCTAGGACCGGGGCAGGTCTATGGCTACACCTTC. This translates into CASSLGPGQVYGYTF.

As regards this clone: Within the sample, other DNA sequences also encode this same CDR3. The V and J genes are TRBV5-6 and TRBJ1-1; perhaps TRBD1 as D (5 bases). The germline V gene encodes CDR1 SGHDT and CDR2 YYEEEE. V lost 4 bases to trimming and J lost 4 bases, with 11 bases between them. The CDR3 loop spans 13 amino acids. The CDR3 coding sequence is TGTGCCAGCAGCGGGGGGTTTGGCACTGAAGCTTTCTTT. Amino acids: CASSGGFGTEAFF.

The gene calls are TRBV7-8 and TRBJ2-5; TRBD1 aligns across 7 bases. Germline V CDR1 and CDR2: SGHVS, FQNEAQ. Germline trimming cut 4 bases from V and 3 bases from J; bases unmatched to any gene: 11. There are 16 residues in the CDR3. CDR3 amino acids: CASSSQTGLGEETQYF. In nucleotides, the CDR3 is TGTGCCAGCAGCTCGCAGACAGGGTTAGGGGAAGAGACCCAGTACTTC.

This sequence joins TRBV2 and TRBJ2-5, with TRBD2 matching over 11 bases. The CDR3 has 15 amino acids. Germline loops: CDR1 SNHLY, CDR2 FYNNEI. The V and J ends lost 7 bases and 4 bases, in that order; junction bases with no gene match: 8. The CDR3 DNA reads TGTGCCAGCACCGCCCTGGGGACTAGCGGAGAGACCCAGTACTTC. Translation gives CASTALGTSGETQYF.

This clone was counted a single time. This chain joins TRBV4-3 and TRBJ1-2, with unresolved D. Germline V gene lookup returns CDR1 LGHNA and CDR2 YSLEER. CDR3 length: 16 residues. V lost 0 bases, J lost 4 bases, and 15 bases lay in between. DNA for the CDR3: TGCGCCAGCAGCCAAGATACCGCCACGTCAACCTATGGCTACACCTTC. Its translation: CASSQDTATSTYGYTF.

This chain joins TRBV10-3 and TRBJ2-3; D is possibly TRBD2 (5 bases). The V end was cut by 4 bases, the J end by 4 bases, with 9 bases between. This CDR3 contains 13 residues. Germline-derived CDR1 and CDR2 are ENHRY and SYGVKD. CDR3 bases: TGTGCCATCAGTGCAGAGGGCCCAGATACGCAGTATTTT. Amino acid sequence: CAISAEGPDTQYF.

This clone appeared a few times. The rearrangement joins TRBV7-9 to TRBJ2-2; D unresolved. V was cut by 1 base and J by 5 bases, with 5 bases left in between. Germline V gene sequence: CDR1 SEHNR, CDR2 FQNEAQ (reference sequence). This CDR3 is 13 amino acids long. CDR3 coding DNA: TGTGCCAGCAGCTTAGGGGAAACCGGGGAGCTGTTTTTT. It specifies CASSLGETGELFF. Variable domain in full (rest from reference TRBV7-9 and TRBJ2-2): DTGVSQNPRHKITKRGQNVTFRCDPISEHNRLYWYRQTLGQGPEFLTYFQNEAQLEKSRLLSDRFSAERPKGSFSTLEIQRTEQGDSAMYLCASSLGETGELFFGEGSRLTVL.

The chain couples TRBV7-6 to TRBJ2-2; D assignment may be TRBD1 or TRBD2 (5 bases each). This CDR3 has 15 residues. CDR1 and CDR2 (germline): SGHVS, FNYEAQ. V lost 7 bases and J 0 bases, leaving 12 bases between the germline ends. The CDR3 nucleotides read TGTGCCAGCACGTACGGGACCGCGAACACCGGGGAGCTGTTTTTT. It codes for CASTYGTANTGELFF.

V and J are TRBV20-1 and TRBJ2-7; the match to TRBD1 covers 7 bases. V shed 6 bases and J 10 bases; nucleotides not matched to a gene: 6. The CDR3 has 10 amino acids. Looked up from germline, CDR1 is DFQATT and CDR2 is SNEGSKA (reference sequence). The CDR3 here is CSAPDRVQYF. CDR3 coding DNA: TGCAGTGCCCCTGACAGGGTCCAGTACTTC.

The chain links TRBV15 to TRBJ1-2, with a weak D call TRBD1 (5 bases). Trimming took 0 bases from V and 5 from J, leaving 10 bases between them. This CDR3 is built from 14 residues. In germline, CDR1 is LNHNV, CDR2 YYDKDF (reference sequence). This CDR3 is CATSRDPAGYGYTF. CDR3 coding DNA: TGTGCCACCAGCAGAGATCCGGCAGGGTATGGCTACACCTTC.

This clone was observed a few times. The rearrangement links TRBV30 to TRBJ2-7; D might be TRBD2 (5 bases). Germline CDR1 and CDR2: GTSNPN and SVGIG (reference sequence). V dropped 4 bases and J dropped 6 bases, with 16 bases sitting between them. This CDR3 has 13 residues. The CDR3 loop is CAWNFDPRGEQYF. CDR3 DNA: TGTGCCTGGAATTTCGACCCCCGGGGCGAGCAGTACTTC.

The CDR3 DNA is TGCGCCAGCAGCCAAGGGGAGGGCGCAAGCTATGGCTACACCTTC. Translated: CASSQGEGASYGYTF. V usage is TRBV4-1 and J usage is TRBJ1-2; no clear D gene. Trimming pared 1 base from V and 4 bases from J, leaving 13 bases between. Germline V lookup: CDR1 MGHRA, CDR2 YSYEKL. CDR3 length: 15 residues.

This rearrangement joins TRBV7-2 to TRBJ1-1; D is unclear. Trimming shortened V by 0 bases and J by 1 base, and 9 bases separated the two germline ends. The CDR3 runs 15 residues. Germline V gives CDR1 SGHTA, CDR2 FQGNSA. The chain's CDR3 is CASSLAGPRNTEAFF. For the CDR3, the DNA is TGTGCCAGCAGCTTAGCGGGTCCGAGGAACACTGAAGCTTTCTTT.

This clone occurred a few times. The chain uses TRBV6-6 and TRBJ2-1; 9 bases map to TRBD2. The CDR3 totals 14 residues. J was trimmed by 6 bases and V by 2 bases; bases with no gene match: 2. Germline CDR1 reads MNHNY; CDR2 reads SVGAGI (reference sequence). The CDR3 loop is CASSYELAGNEQFF. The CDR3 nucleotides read TGTGCCAGCAGTTACGAACTAGCGGGCAATGAGCAGTTCTTC.

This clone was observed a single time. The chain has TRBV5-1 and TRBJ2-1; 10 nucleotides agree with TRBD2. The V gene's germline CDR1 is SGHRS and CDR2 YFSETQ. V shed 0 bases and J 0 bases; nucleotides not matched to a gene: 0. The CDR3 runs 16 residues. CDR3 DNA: TGCGCCAGCAGCTTGGCTAGCGGGAGCTCCTACAATGAGCAGTTCTTC. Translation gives CASSLASGSSYNEQFF. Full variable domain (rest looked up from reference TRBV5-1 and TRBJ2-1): KAGVTQTPRYLIKTRGQQVTLSCSPISGHRSVSWYQQTPGQGLQFLFEYFSETQRNKGNFPGRFSGRQFSNSRSEMNVSTLELGDSALYLCASSLASGSSYNEQFFGPGTRLTVL.

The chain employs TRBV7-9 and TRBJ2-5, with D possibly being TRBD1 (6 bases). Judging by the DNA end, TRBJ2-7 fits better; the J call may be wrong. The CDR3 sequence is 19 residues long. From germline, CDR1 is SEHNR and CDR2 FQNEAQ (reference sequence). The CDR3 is CASSEEQGIIRRESYEQYF. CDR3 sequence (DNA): TGTGCCAGCAGCGAAGAACAGGGTATTATTCGCCGGGAATCCTACGAGCAGTACTTC.

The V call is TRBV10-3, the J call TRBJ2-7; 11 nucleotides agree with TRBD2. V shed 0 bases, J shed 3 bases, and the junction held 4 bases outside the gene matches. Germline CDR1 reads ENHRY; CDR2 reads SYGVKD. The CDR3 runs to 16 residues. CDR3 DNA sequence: TGTGCCATCAGTGAGTCCTCCGGGACTAGCGGCTACGAGCAGTACTTC. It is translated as CAISESSGTSGYEQYF.

CDR3: CASSQEGSSGADTQYF. The CDR3 coding sequence is TGCGCCAGCAGCCAAGAGGGCAGCTCAGGGGCAGATACGCAGTATTTT. V usage is TRBV4-3 and J usage is TRBJ2-3, with D possibly being TRBD1 (6 bases). This CDR3 spans 16 amino acids. Deletions cut 0 bases from V and 4 bases from J, with 14 bases between. Germline values: CDR1 LGHNA, CDR2 YSLEER.

CDR3 in amino acids: CASSLRQGGGTEAFF. DNA of the CDR3: TGCGCCAGCAGCCTGCGACAAGGAGGAGGAACTGAAGCTTTCTTT. The rearrangement links TRBV10-1 to TRBJ1-1; no clear D. Germline V CDR1 and CDR2: WNHNN, SYGVQD (reference sequence). This CDR3 spans 15 amino acids. With 6 bases removed from V and 5 bases from J, the gap between germline ends came to 19 bases.